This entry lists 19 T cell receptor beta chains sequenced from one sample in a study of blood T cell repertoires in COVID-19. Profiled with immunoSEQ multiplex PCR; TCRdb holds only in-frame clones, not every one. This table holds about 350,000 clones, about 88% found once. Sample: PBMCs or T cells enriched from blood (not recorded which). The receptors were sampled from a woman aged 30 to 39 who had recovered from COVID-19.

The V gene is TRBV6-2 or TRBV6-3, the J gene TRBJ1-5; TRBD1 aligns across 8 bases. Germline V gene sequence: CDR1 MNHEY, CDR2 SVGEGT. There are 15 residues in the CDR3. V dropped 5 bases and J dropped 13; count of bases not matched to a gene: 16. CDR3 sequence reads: CASSEEQGGPRSQHF. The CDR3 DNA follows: TGTGCCAGCAGTGAGGAACAGGGGGGCCCGCGTTCGCAGCATTTT.

The CDR3 here is CASSLPLTGGRNQPQHF. CDR3 bases: TGTGCCAGCAGTCTACCGTTGACAGGGGGCAGAAATCAGCCCCAGCATTTT. The V gene is TRBV28, the J gene TRBJ1-5, with TRBD1 identical over 10 bases. The CDR3 has 17 amino acids. The V gene end was trimmed by 5 bases and the J gene end by 4 bases; junction bases not matched to a gene: 11. Germline lookup yields CDR1 MDHEN and CDR2 SYDVKM.

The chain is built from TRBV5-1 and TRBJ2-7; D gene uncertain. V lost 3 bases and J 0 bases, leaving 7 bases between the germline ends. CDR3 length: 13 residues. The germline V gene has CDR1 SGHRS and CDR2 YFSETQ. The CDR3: CASSSSSSYEQYF. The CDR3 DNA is TGCGCCAGCAGCTCCTCGAGCTCCTACGAGCAGTACTTC.

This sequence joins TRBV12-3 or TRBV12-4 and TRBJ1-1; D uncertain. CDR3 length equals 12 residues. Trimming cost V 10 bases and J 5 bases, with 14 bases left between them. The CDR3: CATKISWTEAFF. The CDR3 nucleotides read TGTGCCACCAAGATCAGTTGGACTGAAGCTTTCTTT.

The CDR3 DNA follows: TGTGCCAGTAGCCAACGGGGGGTCCCCACCGGGGAGCTGTTTTTT. It is translated as CASSQRGVPTGELFF. The chain has TRBV19 and TRBJ2-2; 7 nucleotides agree with TRBD2. There are 15 residues in the CDR3. CDR1 LNHDA and CDR2 SQIVND come from the germline V gene (reference sequence). J was trimmed by 4 bases and V by 6 bases; bases with no gene match: 8.

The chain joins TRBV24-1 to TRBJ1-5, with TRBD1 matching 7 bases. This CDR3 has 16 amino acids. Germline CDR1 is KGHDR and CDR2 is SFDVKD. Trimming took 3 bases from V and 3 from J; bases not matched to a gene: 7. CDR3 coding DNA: TGTGCCACCAGTGATGCCAGGACAGGACTCAATCAGCCCCAGCATTTT. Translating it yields CATSDARTGLNQPQHF.

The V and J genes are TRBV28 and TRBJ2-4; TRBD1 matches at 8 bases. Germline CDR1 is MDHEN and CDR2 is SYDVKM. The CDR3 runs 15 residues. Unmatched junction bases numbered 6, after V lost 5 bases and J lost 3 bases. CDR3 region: CASSQPGQVKNIQYF. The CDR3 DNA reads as TGTGCCAGCAGTCAGCCGGGACAGGTCAAAAACATTCAGTACTTC.

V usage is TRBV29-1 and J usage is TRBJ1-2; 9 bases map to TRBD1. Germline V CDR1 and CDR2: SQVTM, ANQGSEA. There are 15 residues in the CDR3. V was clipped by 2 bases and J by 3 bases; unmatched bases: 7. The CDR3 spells CSVEHRDREHYGYTF. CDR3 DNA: TGCAGCGTTGAACACCGGGACAGGGAGCACTATGGCTACACCTTC.

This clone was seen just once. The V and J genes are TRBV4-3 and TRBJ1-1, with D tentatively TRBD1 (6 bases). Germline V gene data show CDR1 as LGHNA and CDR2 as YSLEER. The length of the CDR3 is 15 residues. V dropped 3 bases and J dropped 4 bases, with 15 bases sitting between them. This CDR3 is CASSQIDRPGTEAFF. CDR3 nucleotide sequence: TGCGCCAGCAGCCAGATAGACAGGCCGGGCACTGAAGCTTTCTTT.

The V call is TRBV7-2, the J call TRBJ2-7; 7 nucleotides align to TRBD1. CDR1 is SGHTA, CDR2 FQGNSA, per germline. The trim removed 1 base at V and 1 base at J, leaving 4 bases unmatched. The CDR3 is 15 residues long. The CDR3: CASSLERDRSYEQYF. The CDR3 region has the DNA TGTGCCAGCAGCTTAGAAAGGGACAGATCCTACGAGCAGTACTTC.

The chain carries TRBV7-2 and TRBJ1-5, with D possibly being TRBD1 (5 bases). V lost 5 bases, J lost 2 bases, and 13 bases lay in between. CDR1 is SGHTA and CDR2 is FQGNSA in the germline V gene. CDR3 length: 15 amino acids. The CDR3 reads CASSAESGGNQPQHF. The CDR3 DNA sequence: TGTGCCAGCAGCGCCGAGTCGGGGGGCAATCAGCCCCAGCATTTT.

CDR3 in amino acids: CASSLRENEQFF. In DNA form, the CDR3 reads TGTGCCAGCAGCTTACGGGAGAATGAGCAGTTCTTC. The chain employs TRBV11-2 and TRBJ2-1, with a tentative D call TRBD2 (6 bases). With 2 bases removed from V and 7 bases from J, the gap between germline ends came to 6 bases. The CDR3 totals 12 residues. Germline CDR1 SGHAT, CDR2 FQNNGV.

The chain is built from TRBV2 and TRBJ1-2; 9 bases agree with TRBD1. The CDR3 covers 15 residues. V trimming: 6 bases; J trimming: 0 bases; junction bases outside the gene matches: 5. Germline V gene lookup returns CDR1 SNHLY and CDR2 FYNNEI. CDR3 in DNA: TGTGCCAGCAGGCCTGACAGGGGGTCTAACTATGGCTACACCTTC. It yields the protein CASRPDRGSNYGYTF. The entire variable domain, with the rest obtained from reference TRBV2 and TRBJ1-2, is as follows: EPEVTQTPSHQVTQMGQEVILRCVPISNHLYFYWYRQILGQKVEFLVSFYNNEISEKSEIFDDQFSVERPDGSNFTLKIRSTKLEDSAMYFCASRPDRGSNYGYTFGSGTRLTVV.

Written as DNA, the CDR3 is TGTGCCAGCAGTGTCTTTTCGGGGGACACAGATACGCAGTATTTT. The encoded protein is CASSVFSGDTDTQYF. The chain joins TRBV2 to TRBJ2-3; weak D call: TRBD2 (6 bases). Trimming removed 4 bases from V and 2 bases from J, with 13 bases in between. This CDR3 is built from 15 residues. Germline CDR1 SNHLY, CDR2 FYNNEI.

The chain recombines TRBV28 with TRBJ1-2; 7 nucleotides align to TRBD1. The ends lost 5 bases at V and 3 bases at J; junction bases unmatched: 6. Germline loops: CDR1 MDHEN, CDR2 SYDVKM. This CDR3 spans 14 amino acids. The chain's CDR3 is CASSPNRGHYGYTF. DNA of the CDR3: TGTGCCAGCAGTCCCAACAGGGGACACTATGGCTACACCTTC.

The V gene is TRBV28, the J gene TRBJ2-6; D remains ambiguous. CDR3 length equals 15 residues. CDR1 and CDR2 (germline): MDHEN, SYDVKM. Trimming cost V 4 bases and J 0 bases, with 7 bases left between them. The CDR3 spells CASSSVLSGANVLTF. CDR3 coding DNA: TGTGCCAGCAGTTCCGTCCTCTCTGGGGCCAACGTCCTGACTTTC.

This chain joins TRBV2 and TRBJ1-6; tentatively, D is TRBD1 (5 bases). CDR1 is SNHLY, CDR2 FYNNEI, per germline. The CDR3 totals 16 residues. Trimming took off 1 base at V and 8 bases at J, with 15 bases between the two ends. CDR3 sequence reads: CASSEEGRASDSPLHF. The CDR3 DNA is TGTGCCAGCAGTGAAGAGGGCAGGGCCTCGGATTCACCCCTCCACTTT.

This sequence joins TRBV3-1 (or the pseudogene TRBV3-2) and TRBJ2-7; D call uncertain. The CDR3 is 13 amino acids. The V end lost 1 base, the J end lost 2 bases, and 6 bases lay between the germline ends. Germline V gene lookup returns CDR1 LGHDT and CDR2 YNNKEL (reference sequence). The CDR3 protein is CASSQAPAYEQYF. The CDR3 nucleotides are TGTGCCAGCAGCCAAGCGCCAGCCTACGAGCAGTACTTC.

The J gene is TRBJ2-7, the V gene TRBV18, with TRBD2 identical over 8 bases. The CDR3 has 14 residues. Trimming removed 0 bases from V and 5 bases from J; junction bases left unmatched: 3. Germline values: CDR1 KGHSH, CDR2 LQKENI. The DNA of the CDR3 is TGTGCCAGCTCACCACCGACGGGGGGGGACGAGCAGTACTTC. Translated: CASSPPTGGDEQYF. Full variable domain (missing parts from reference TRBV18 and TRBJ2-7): NAGVMQNPRHLVRRRGQEARLRCSPMKGHSHVYWYRQLPEEGLKFMVYLQKENIIDESGMPKERFSAEFPKEGPSILRIQQVVRGDSAAYFCASSPPTGGDEQYFGPGTRLTVT.